The clone carrying this T cell receptor (beta chain) was found many times. The data were obtained in a study of neurological immune-mediated disorders. This CDR3 has 12 residues. Germline V CDR1 and CDR2: MDHEN, SYDVKM. V was pared by 6 bases and J by 8 bases, with 13 bases between. TCRdb re-called the 5' RACE reads through MiXCR, storing one row per CDR3 protein. The sample records 15,000 to 20,000 distinct CDR3 sequences, about 10% being singletons. The rearrangement joins TRBV28 to TRBJ1-1, with D possibly being TRBD1 (5 bases). Sequencing was performed on CD8+ T cells from blood. The receptor comes from a woman between 50 and 59 years old in good health. The CDR3 DNA follows: TGTGCCAGCAGACGAGGGACCGAGGAAGCTTTCTTT. The encoded protein is CASRRGTEEAFF.